Shown below are 21 T cell receptor beta chains from a single sample sequenced in a study of shared clonotypes between healthy human individuals. TCRdb's table, derived via immunoSEQ multiplex PCR, lists solely in-frame clones and lacks some. The table lists 1.5 million to 2.5 million clones, less than 95% of them singletons, with 1.2% in the top ten. The naive CD8 fraction comprised CD45RO-negative cells positively selected for CCR7 and excluded terminally differentiated effector memory CD45RA+ cells. The sequencing input was naive CD8+ T cells sorted from blood. The receptors were sampled from a young man in good health.

The CDR3, as DNA: TGTGCCAGTAGTAGAGGGACAGGCGATCAGCCCCAGCATTTT. This codes for CASSRGTGDQPQHF. The V and J genes are TRBV19 and TRBJ1-5, with 8 positions matching TRBD1. The CDR3 is made up of 14 amino acids. CDR1 and CDR2 from the germline V gene are LNHDA and SQIVND (reference sequence). The trim removed 4 bases at V and 5 bases at J, leaving 4 bases unmatched.

The chain employs TRBV4-1 and TRBJ2-7, with D perhaps assigned TRBD1 or TRBD2 (5 bases each). The germline V gene encodes CDR1 MGHRA and CDR2 YSYEKL. The CDR3 totals 14 residues. V was shortened by 2 bases and J by 6 bases, with 14 bases between the two germline ends. This CDR3 is CASSQFAGDPEQYF. The CDR3 region has the DNA TGCGCCAGCAGCCAATTTGCCGGGGACCCCGAGCAGTACTTC.

The sample holds one count of this clone. The chain combines TRBV7-2 with TRBJ2-5; the match to TRBD2 covers 10 bases. The V gene end was trimmed by 5 bases and the J gene end by 3 bases; junction bases not matched to a gene: 9. Germline CDR1 is SGHTA and CDR2 is FQGNSA. This CDR3 contains 16 residues. The CDR3 loop reads CASSQRTSGKKETQYF. The CDR3, as DNA: TGTGCCAGCAGCCAGAGGACTAGCGGAAAAAAAGAGACCCAGTACTTC. The whole variable domain, filled in from reference TRBV7-2 and TRBJ2-5, reads GAGVSQSPSNKVTEKGKDVELRCDPISGHTALYWYRQSLGQGLEFLIYFQGNSAPDKSGLPSDRFSAERTGGSVSTLTIQRTQQEDSAVYLCASSQRTSGKKETQYFGPGTRLLVL.

The chain combines TRBV7-9 with TRBJ2-2; 7 bases match TRBD1. Trimming took 8 bases from V and 0 from J; bases not matched to a gene: 9. The CDR3 has 16 residues. Germline V gene data show CDR1 as SEHNR and CDR2 as FQNEAQ (reference sequence). CDR3 nucleotide sequence: TGTGCCAGCTTCTTGTCCGACAGGGCGAACACCGGGGAGCTGTTTTTT. Protein sequence: CASFLSDRANTGELFF.

The CDR3 loop reads CASSASRAGENYGYTF. The DNA for the CDR3 is TGTGCCAGCAGCGCCAGTCGGGCAGGAGAAAACTATGGCTACACCTTC. This chain links TRBV7-9 with TRBJ1-2; no firm D call. This CDR3 spans 16 amino acids. CDR1 is SEHNR and CDR2 is FQNEAQ in the germline V gene (reference sequence). Trimming removed 5 bases from V and 2 bases from J, with 18 bases in between. Filled out from reference TRBV7-9 and TRBJ1-2, the complete variable domain reads DTGVSQNPRHKITKRGQNVTFRCDPISEHNRLYWYRQTLGQGPEFLTYFQNEAQLEKSRLLSDRFSAERPKGSFSTLEIQRTEQGDSAMYLCASSASRAGENYGYTFGSGTRLTVV.

The chain employs TRBV2 and TRBJ1-2, with TRBD1 identical over 8 bases. The germline V gene has CDR1 SNHLY and CDR2 FYNNEI. The CDR3 spans 13 residues. The ends lost 7 bases at V and 6 bases at J; junction bases unmatched: 7. CDR3 bases: TGTGCCAGCATTGACAGGGGAGGTAATGGCTACACCTTC. Residues: CASIDRGGNGYTF.

The CDR3 sequence is CASTQGEEIPPQHF. The CDR3 DNA sequence: TGTGCCAGCACCCAGGGGGAGGAGATCCCCCCCCAGCATTTT. The chain links TRBV28 to TRBJ1-5, with 7 bases matching TRBD1. There are 14 residues in the CDR3. Germline V gene lookup returns CDR1 MDHEN and CDR2 SYDVKM. With 7 bases clipped from V and 10 bases from J, the junction kept 13 bases outside the gene matches.

The rearrangement joins TRBV2 to TRBJ1-6; 7 nucleotides match TRBD1. The CDR3 spans 17 residues. J was trimmed by 3 bases and V by 4 bases; bases with no gene match: 9. Germline V gene sequence: CDR1 SNHLY, CDR2 FYNNEI. DNA of the CDR3: TGTGCCAGCAGTGTAGGGCAGGGGGATATCTATAATTCACCCCTCCACTTT. This encodes CASSVGQGDIYNSPLHF.

V and J are TRBV27 and TRBJ1-2, with D possibly TRBD1 on 5 matching bases. CDR1 MNHEY and CDR2 SMNVEV come from the germline V gene (reference sequence). The CDR3 runs 14 residues. The V end was cut by 5 bases, the J end by 3 bases, with 13 bases between. In DNA, the CDR3 is TGTGCCAGCAGTCCAGGGAGCGGTTACTATGGCTACACCTTC. This codes for CASSPGSGYYGYTF.

This chain uses TRBV19 with TRBJ1-2; possible D gene TRBD1, 5 bases. Trimming took 3 bases from V and 6 from J, leaving 20 bases between them. Germline V gene lookup returns CDR1 LNHDA and CDR2 SQIVND (reference sequence). This CDR3 region has 16 residues. For the CDR3, the DNA is TGTGCCAGTAGTATTGCTGAGGCCCAGGGAAGAGATGGCTACACCTTC. Encoded protein: CASSIAEAQGRDGYTF.

Points on this clone: This same CDR3 is encoded by further DNA sequences in the sample. V and J are TRBV6-1 and TRBJ2-7; 8 bases align to TRBD1. From germline, CDR1 is MNHNS and CDR2 SASEGT. This CDR3 has 14 amino acids. V lost 6 bases, J lost 1 base, and 5 bases stayed unmatched. The CDR3 sequence is CASSPRGLSYEQYF. CDR3 in DNA: TGTGCCAGCAGCCCCAGGGGGCTTTCCTACGAGCAGTACTTC.

The chain recombines TRBV2 with TRBJ2-1, with a tentative D call TRBD1 (5 bases). CDR3 length: 14 residues. V was trimmed by 4 bases and J by 3 bases, leaving 10 bases between them. Germline V lookup: CDR1 SNHLY, CDR2 FYNNEI. CDR3 DNA sequence: TGTGCCAGCAGTGGGGGCCGGGTCTACAATGAGCAGTTCTTC. Amino acids: CASSGGRVYNEQFF.

V is TRBV5-4 and J is TRBJ2-7; TRBD2 might be the D (5 bases). The V end was cut by 1 base, the J end by 5 bases, with 13 bases between. The length of the CDR3 is 14 residues. Germline CDR1 and CDR2: SGHNT and YYREEE (reference sequence). This CDR3 is CASSLSEGPHEQYF. The CDR3 bases are TGTGCCAGCAGCTTGTCCGAGGGTCCCCACGAGCAGTACTTC.

The chain combines TRBV2 with TRBJ2-1, with 9 bases that match TRBD2. CDR1 and CDR2 from the germline V gene are SNHLY and FYNNEI. The V segment lost 4 bases and the J segment 6 bases; nucleotides outside the gene matches: 10. CDR3 size: 16 residues. The CDR3 nucleotides read TGTGCCAGCAGTGTTTTTTCGCGGGAGGGCCCCAATGAGCAGTTCTTC. Protein: CASSVFSREGPNEQFF. Full variable domain (rest looked up from reference TRBV2 and TRBJ2-1): EPEVTQTPSHQVTQMGQEVILRCVPISNHLYFYWYRQILGQKVEFLVSFYNNEISEKSEIFDDQFSVERPDGSNFTLKIRSTKLEDSAMYFCASSVFSREGPNEQFFGPGTRLTVL.

V is TRBV7-2 and J is TRBJ2-1; tentatively, D is TRBD2 (5 bases). Germline V gene data show CDR1 as SGHTA and CDR2 as FQGNSA. V dropped 5 bases and J dropped 7 bases, with 12 bases sitting between them. The CDR3 runs 13 residues. The CDR3 coding sequence is TGTGCCAGCAGCCCAACCTTAGCGAATGAGCAGTTCTTC. Translating gives CASSPTLANEQFF.

The rearrangement links TRBV9 to TRBJ1-4, with D perhaps matching TRBD1 (5 bases). CDR3 length: 14 residues. The V end lost 4 bases, the J end lost 5 bases, and 12 bases lay between the germline ends. The germline V gene has CDR1 SGDLS and CDR2 YYNGEE. The CDR3 loop reads CASSSEGVNEKLFF. The CDR3 DNA reads TGTGCCAGCAGCTCAGAAGGGGTAAATGAAAAACTGTTTTTT.

The gene calls are TRBV5-6 and TRBJ2-2; TRBD1 matches 7 bases. Unmatched junction bases numbered 2, after V lost 4 bases and J lost 5 bases. CDR3 length equals 13 residues. CDR1 and CDR2 from the germline V gene are SGHDT and YYEEEE. CDR3 in DNA: TGTGCCAGCAGCCAGGGGGTTACCGGGGAGCTGTTTTTT. Protein product: CASSQGVTGELFF.

The rearrangement links TRBV10-3 to TRBJ2-5; D is ambiguous. This CDR3 spans 12 amino acids. Germline V CDR1 and CDR2: ENHRY, SYGVKD. V was pared by 8 bases and J by 1 base, with 8 bases between. The CDR3 region is CAIAWSQETQYF. Here the CDR3 DNA reads TGTGCCATCGCGTGGTCCCAAGAGACCCAGTACTTC.

This clone appeared a single time. The CDR3 DNA sequence: TGCGCCAGCAGCTGGGTGGGGATTGGGACAGATACGCAGTATTTT. This sequence encodes CASSWVGIGTDTQYF. V is TRBV5-1 and J is TRBJ2-3, with D unresolved. Germline CDR1 reads SGHRS; CDR2 reads YFSETQ. This CDR3 has 15 residues. The V end was cut by 3 bases, the J end by 3 bases, with 14 bases between.

A word on this clone: Within the sample, other DNA sequences also encode this same CDR3. The V and J genes are TRBV5-5 and TRBJ2-7, with 10 bases identical to TRBD1. The CDR3 runs 14 residues. Germline values: CDR1 SGHKS, CDR2 YYEKEE (reference sequence). V shed 4 bases and J 2 bases; nucleotides not matched to a gene: 3. The CDR3, as DNA: TGTGCCAGCAGCCTTGGACAGGGGGCCTACGAGCAGTACTTC. Translating gives CASSLGQGAYEQYF. Based on the CDR3 plus reference TRBV5-5 and TRBJ2-7, the full variable domain is DAGVTQSPTHLIKTRGQQVTLRCSPISGHKSVSWYQQVLGQGPQFIFQYYEKEERGRGNFPDRFSARQFPNYSSELNVNALLLGDSALYLCASSLGQGAYEQYFGPGTRLTVT.

The V gene is TRBV10-3, the J gene TRBJ2-2; D is perhaps TRBD2 (6 bases). This CDR3 is built from 18 residues. The V end was cut by 6 bases, the J end by 0 bases, with 20 bases between. CDR1 is ENHRY and CDR2 is SYGVKD in the germline V gene. The CDR3 DNA is TGTGCCATCAGCGACGTACCGGGGGTAACTCCGAACACCGGGGAGCTGTTTTTT. It is translated as CAISDVPGVTPNTGELFF.